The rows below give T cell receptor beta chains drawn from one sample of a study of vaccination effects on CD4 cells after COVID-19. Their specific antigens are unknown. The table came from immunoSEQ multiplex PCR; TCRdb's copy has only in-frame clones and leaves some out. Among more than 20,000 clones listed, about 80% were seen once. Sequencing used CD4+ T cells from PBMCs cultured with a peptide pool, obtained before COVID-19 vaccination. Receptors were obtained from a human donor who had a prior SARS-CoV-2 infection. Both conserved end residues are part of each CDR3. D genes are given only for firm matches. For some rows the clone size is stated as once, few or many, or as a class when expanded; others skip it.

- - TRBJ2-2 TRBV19 CAIPKGPRRGLIPNTGELFF TGTGCCATTCCTAAGGGCCCTCGGAGGGGGCTAATTCCGAACACCGGGGAGCTGTTTTTT
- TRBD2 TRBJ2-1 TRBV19 CASSIDGGRVGYNEQFF TGTGCCAGTAGTATAGATGGAGGGAGGGTTGGCTACAATGAGCAGTTCTTC
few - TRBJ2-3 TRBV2 CASSASRPSTDTQYF TGTGCCAGCAGCGCAAGTAGGCCTAGCACAGATACGCAGTATTTT
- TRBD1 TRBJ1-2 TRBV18 CASSPYTGANGYTF TGTGCCAGCTCACCATATACAGGGGCAAATGGCTACACCTTC
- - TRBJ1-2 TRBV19 CASSIWAGYTF TGTGCCAGTAGTATTTGGGCTGGCTACACCTTC
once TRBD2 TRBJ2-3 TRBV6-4 CASAAGTTQYF TGTGCCAGCGCAGCCGGGACTACCCAGTATTTT
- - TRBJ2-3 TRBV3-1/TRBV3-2 CASGSTDTQYF TGTGCCAGCGGAAGCACAGATACGCAGTATTTT
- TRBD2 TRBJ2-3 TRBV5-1 CASHETSGSYGDTQYF TGCGCCAGCCATGAGACTAGCGGGAGTTATGGAGATACGCAGTATTTT
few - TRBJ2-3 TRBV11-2 CASSFTGGTDTQYF TGTGCCAGCAGCTTCACAGGCGGCACAGATACGCAGTATTTT
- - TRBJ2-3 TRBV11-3 CASSLGMSSTDTQYF TGTGCCAGCAGCTTAGGAATGAGTAGCACAGATACGCAGTATTTT
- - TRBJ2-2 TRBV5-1 CASSLEVGANTGELFF TGCGCCAGCAGCTTGGAGGTAGGGGCGAACACCGGGGAGCTGTTTTTT